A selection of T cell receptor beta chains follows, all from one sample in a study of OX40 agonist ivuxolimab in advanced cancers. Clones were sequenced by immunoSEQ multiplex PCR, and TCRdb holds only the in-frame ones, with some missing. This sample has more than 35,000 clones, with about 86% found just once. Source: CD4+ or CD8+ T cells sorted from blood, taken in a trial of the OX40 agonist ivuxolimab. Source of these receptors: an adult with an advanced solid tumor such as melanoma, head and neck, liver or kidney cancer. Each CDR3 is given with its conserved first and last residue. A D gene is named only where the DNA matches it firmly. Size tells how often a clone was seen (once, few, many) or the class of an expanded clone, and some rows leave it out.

TGCAGCGTTGAAGCCCTTTCGAGCGGCGATAACACCGGGGAGCTGTTTTTT CSVEALSSGDNTGELFF - - TRBJ2-2 TRBV29-1
TGTGCCAGCAGTGAAGCGGGTTCTGGAGGGGGCGCGCGAGAGACCCAGTACTTC CASSEAGSGGGARETQYF - - TRBJ2-5 TRBV6-1
TGTGCCAGCTCACCACCGACTAGCGCCGGAGATACGCAGTATTTT CASSPPTSAGDTQYF TRBD2 - TRBJ2-3 TRBV18
TGTGCCAGCAGCCAACTGCAGGGGCTAAATTCACCCCTCCACTTT CASSQLQGLNSPLHF - - TRBJ1-6 TRBV9
TGCGCCAGCAGCCAAGGATTTGACAGGGGGGGTACGCAGTATTTT CASSQGFDRGGTQYF TRBD1 - TRBJ2-3 TRBV4-1
TGTGCCTGGAGTACGACTAGCGGGGGGGCCATAGGGTGGAATGAGCAGTTCTTC CAWSTTSGGAIGWNEQFF TRBD2 - TRBJ2-1 TRBV30
TGTGCCAGCAGTTACACCAACACTGATGAGCAGTTCTTC CASSYTNTDEQFF - few TRBJ2-1 TRBV6-5
TGTGCCAGCAGCTTGGTGGGAGGCGAGCAGTACTTC CASSLVGGEQYF - few TRBJ2-7 TRBV5-5
TGTGCCTGGAGTGCGGGACTAGCGGGGGGCTGGGAGACCCAGTACTTC CAWSAGLAGGWETQYF TRBD2 - TRBJ2-5 TRBV30
TGCAGCGCCCACCCCCCGACAGGGGCCGTCTACAATGAGCAGTTCTTC CSAHPPTGAVYNEQFF TRBD1 - TRBJ2-1 TRBV29-1
TGTGCCAGCTCACCACCGAACCAGATGGGCTACACCTTC CASSPPNQMGYTF - - TRBJ1-2 TRBV18
TGTGCCAGCAGCTTAGGGTTTGGGACCGGATTTGGAAAACTGTTTTTT CASSLGFGTGFGKLFF - - TRBJ1-4 TRBV7-2
TGTGCTAGTGGTTTCTCACTTGGCAGTCGCACAGATACGCAGTATTTT CASGFSLGSRTDTQYF - - TRBJ2-3 TRBV12-5
TGTGCCAGCAGTTACTCCCACGAGAGCTCCTACGAGCAGTACTTC CASSYSHESSYEQYF - - TRBJ2-7 TRBV6-6
TGCGCCAGCAGTCCGACAGGGCGGGATGAAAAACTGTTTTTT CASSPTGRDEKLFF TRBD1 - TRBJ1-4 TRBV23-1
TGTGCCAGCAGCTTCTTAGGGAGCTTTAGCTCCTACAATGAGCAGTTCTTC CASSFLGSFSSYNEQFF - - TRBJ2-1 TRBV11-1
TGTGCCAGCAGCCCCTCGATGGGGGGACCCTATGGCTACACCTTC CASSPSMGGPYGYTF - - TRBJ1-2 TRBV9
TGTGCCAGTAGTAACAGACAGGGGGAAACTGAAGCTTTCTTT CASSNRQGETEAFF TRBD1 - TRBJ1-1 TRBV19
TGTGCCAGCAGCCCAGGACTGAACACCGGGGAGCTGTTTTTT CASSPGLNTGELFF - - TRBJ2-2 TRBV7-6
TGCGCCAGCAGCTTGGAGAGCTCCTACGAGCAGTACTTC CASSLESSYEQYF - few TRBJ2-7 TRBV5-1
TGCGCCAGCAGTGAGCGGCAGGGTCGAATATACAATGAGCAGTTCTTC CASSERQGRIYNEQFF - - TRBJ2-1 TRBV10-1
TGTGCCAGCAGCCAAGATCGGCTTAGCGGGGGCTTTACCTACGAGCAGTACTTC CASSQDRLSGGFTYEQYF TRBD2 - TRBJ2-7 TRBV4-2
TGTGCCAGCAGTCAGACAGGGGGATGGGCCTACGAGCAGTACTTC CASSQTGGWAYEQYF TRBD1 - TRBJ2-7 TRBV13
TGTGCCAGCAGCGTAGGGGCAGGTTGGAAGTATGATGAAGAGACCCAGTACTTC CASSVGAGWKYDEETQYF - few TRBJ2-5 TRBV9
TGCGCCAGCAGTGAGGGCCACACAGATACGCAGTATTTT CASSEGHTDTQYF - - TRBJ2-3 TRBV10-2
TGCGCCAGCAGCAGGGGGCTGCAACAGGTTGCTAATGAAAAACTGTTTTTT CASSRGLQQVANEKLFF TRBD1 - TRBJ1-4 TRBV4-3
TGTGCCAGCAGTCTGAGAGAGGCATTTTATGGCTACACCTTC CASSLREAFYGYTF - - TRBJ1-2 TRBV5-5
TGCGCCAGCAGCTTTAAGGAGGATAGCTCCTACAATGAGCAGTTCTTC CASSFKEDSSYNEQFF - - TRBJ2-1 TRBV5-1
TGTGCCAGTAGTATGACCGGGACTGATAATTCACCCCTCCACTTT CASSMTGTDNSPLHF - - TRBJ1-6 TRBV19
TGTGCCAGCAGTTCCTCCCGGGGCAACTCTAACTATGGCTACACCTTC CASSSSRGNSNYGYTF - - TRBJ1-2 TRBV6-5
TGTGCCAGCAGCCCGACAGCAGTTTCGGATCAGCCCCAGCATTTT CASSPTAVSDQPQHF - once TRBJ1-5 TRBV7-2
TGCAGCGTTGAAAGGGCAGGCCCTAACTATGGCTACACCTTC CSVERAGPNYGYTF - - TRBJ1-2 TRBV29-1
TGTGCCAGTAGTATCTGGTCTCGACCGAGTAATTCACCCCTCCACTTT CASSIWSRPSNSPLHF - - TRBJ1-6 TRBV19